Listed below are T cell receptor beta chains from one sample, sequenced in a study of blood T cell repertoires in COVID-19. The method was immunoSEQ multiplex PCR; TCRdb's version includes in-frame clones alone and lacks a portion of them. Counted here are 140,000 to 150,000 clones, roughly 80% occurring once; the ten biggest clones make up 7% to 10%. The sequenced sample consisted of peripheral blood. The receptors shown here come from a human donor with acute or convalescent COVID-19. The donor label of this sample is uncertain. Both conserved end residues are part of each CDR3. The order of the fields is D gene, J gene, clone size, V gene, CDR3 DNA, CDR3 protein. A D gene is named only where the DNA matches it firmly. Size tells how often a clone was seen (once, few, many) or the class of an expanded clone, and some rows leave it out.

TRBD1 | TRBJ1-5 | NA | TRBV10-3 | TGTGCCATCAGTGAGTCGGGACAGGGCACACAGCCCCAGCATTTT | CAISESGQGTQPQHF
TRBD1 | TRBJ2-3 | NA | TRBV24-1 | TGTGCCACCAGCCTCGGGACAGGGACGACAGATACGCAGTATTTT | CATSLGTGTTDTQYF
NA | TRBJ2-1 | NA | TRBV27 | TGTGCCAGCACTTCGGACAGTCCCAGCTCCTACAATGAGCAGTTCTTC | CASTSDSPSSYNEQFF
NA | TRBJ2-5 | NA | TRBV6-5 | TGTGCCAGCAGTTACCTAGGCAGTACCTACCAAGAGACCCAGTACTTC | CASSYLGSTYQETQYF
NA | TRBJ1-1 | once | TRBV14 | TGTGCCAGCAGCTATGGGACATTGAACACTGAAGCTTTCTTT | CASSYGTLNTEAFF
NA | TRBJ2-6 | NA | TRBV30 | TGTGCCTGGAGTCTCGGTCAATTTGGGGCCAACGTCCTGACTTTC | CAWSLGQFGANVLTF
NA | TRBJ2-2 | NA | TRBV4-1 | TGCGCCAGCAGCCAACGGACTTACACCGGGGAGCTGTTTTTT | CASSQRTYTGELFF
TRBD1 | TRBJ1-1 | few | TRBV5-1 | TGCGCCAGCAGCTCAGGACAGGCGGGGGGAACTGAAGCTTTCTTT | CASSSGQAGGTEAFF
TRBD2 | TRBJ2-1 | NA | TRBV10-1 | TGCGCCAGCAGTGACTCAGCCGTGGGGCGGGGGACCTACAATGAGCAGTTCTTC | CASSDSAVGRGTYNEQFF
TRBD2 | TRBJ2-2 | NA | TRBV27 | TGTGCCAGCAGTTTCGGGGGGTATAACACCGGGGAGCTGTTTTTT | CASSFGGYNTGELFF
NA | TRBJ1-4 | NA | TRBV27 | TGTGCCAGCAGTTCGACAGTGGTTGTGGAAAAACTGTTTTTT | CASSSTVVVEKLFF
NA | TRBJ2-6 | NA | TRBV5-4 | TGTGCCAGCACCCAAGTTGGGGCGGCGGCCAACGTCCTGACTTTC | CASTQVGAAANVLTF
NA | TRBJ2-1 | NA | TRBV6-5 | TGTGCCAGCAGTTACGCCCATCTGGGGGGGCATGAGCAGTTCTTC | CASSYAHLGGHEQFF
NA | TRBJ2-7 | NA | TRBV6-5 | TGTGCCAGCAGGTTTAGCGAGGAGCAGTACTTC | CASRFSEEQYF
TRBD2 | TRBJ2-3 | NA | TRBV4-1 | TGCGCCAGCAGCAGAGCGGCTAGCGGTAGCACAGATACGCAGTATTTT | CASSRAASGSTDTQYF
NA | TRBJ2-1 | NA | TRBV2 | TGTGCCAGCAGTGTAGGAGGGGGCCCCTACAATGAGCAGTTCTTC | CASSVGGGPYNEQFF
NA | TRBJ2-3 | NA | TRBV7-8 | TGTGCCAGCAGCTTATCCGGTCCAAGCACAGATACGCAGTATTTT | CASSLSGPSTDTQYF
NA | TRBJ2-2 | NA | TRBV7-9 | TGTGCCAGCAGCATTTCTGGTTCACCGGCCGGGGAGCTGTTTTTT | CASSISGSPAGELFF
NA | TRBJ1-1 | NA | TRBV29-1 | TGCAGCGTTGAACCCAGGGTGGGTGAAGCTTTCTTT | CSVEPRVGEAFF
NA | TRBJ2-2 | NA | TRBV7-2 | TGTGCCAGCAGTTTAACGCCCGGGGGCACCGGGGAGCTGTTTTTT | CASSLTPGGTGELFF
NA | TRBJ1-1 | NA | TRBV7-9 | TGTGCCAGCAGCTTAGACAGTACTGAAGCTTTCTTT | CASSLDSTEAFF
NA | TRBJ1-1 | NA | TRBV20-1 | TGCAGTGCTAGTATTACAGGGTTGACCACTGAAGCTTTCTTT | CSASITGLTTEAFF
TRBD1 | TRBJ2-5 | NA | TRBV5-1 | TGCGCCAGCAGTCGAGGACAGGGGGCGTTCGAAGAGACCCAGTACTTC | CASSRGQGAFEETQYF
NA | TRBJ1-4 | NA | TRBV7-9 | TGTGCCAGCAGTCGCTATCCAACTAATGAAAAACTGTTTTTT | CASSRYPTNEKLFF
NA | TRBJ2-5 | NA | TRBV6-1 | TGTGCCAGCAGTGAATTGTACAGGCGGGGAGGCCAAGAGACCCAGTACTTC | CASSELYRRGGQETQYF
NA | TRBJ2-5 | NA | TRBV6-5 | TGTGCCAGTCATCACGGGTCTGAGACCCAGTACTTC | CASHHGSETQYF
NA | TRBJ2-7 | NA | TRBV7-8 | TGTGCCAGCAGCTTTAGTGGGCAGGGCCCCAACGAGCAGTACTTC | CASSFSGQGPNEQYF
TRBD2 | TRBJ2-1 | NA | TRBV18 | TGTGCCAGCTCACGCGGGGGTGCTAGGAATGAGCAGTTCTTC | CASSRGGARNEQFF
TRBD1 | TRBJ1-1 | NA | TRBV29-1 | TGCAGCGTGACGGGACAGGGACAGAACACTGAAGCTTTCTTT | CSVTGQGQNTEAFF
NA | TRBJ2-1 | NA | TRBV10-3 | TGTGCCATCAGTGAGGCCTCCTCCCAGGATGGGCAGTTCTTC | CAISEASSQDGQFF
NA | TRBJ1-2 | NA | TRBV15 | TGTGCCACCAGCATTCGAGCGGCAGTACCTAACTATGGCTACACCTTC | CATSIRAAVPNYGYTF
NA | TRBJ2-3 | NA | TRBV19 | TGTGCCAGTAGCCAGCTAGTTCGGGATACGCAGTATTTT | CASSQLVRDTQYF
NA | TRBJ2-5 | NA | TRBV20-1 | TGCAGTGCCGGAGAGACCCAGTACTTC | CSAGETQYF
NA | TRBJ1-4 | NA | TRBV4-1 | TGCGCCAGCAGCCAAGGCTGGGGGGGGGACGATGAAAAACTGTTTTTT | CASSQGWGGDDEKLFF
NA | TRBJ1-1 | NA | TRBV18 | TGTGCCAGCTCACCCGTCTCTGTGGGAGTGACTGAAGCTTTCTTT | CASSPVSVGVTEAFF
NA | TRBJ1-5 | NA | TRBV19 | TGTGCCAGTACGGGCAGGGATAGCAATCAGCCCCAGCATTTT | CASTGRDSNQPQHF
NA | TRBJ2-7 | NA | TRBV7-2 | TGTGCCAGCAGCTCCGGACAGCTCGGGGAGCAGTACTTC | CASSSGQLGEQYF
NA | TRBJ1-5 | NA | TRBV4-1 | TGCGCCAGCAGCCAAAGAGCTAGCAATCAGCCCCAGCATTTT | CASSQRASNQPQHF
NA | TRBJ1-2 | NA | TRBV2 | TGTGCCAGCATTCAGGGTAACTATGGCTACACCTTC | CASIQGNYGYTF
NA | TRBJ1-2 | NA | TRBV19 | TGTGCCAGTACTACGGGGGGGTATTCCTATGGCTACACCTTC | CASTTGGYSYGYTF
NA | TRBJ1-1 | NA | TRBV2 | TGTGCCAGCAGCGGGAACAGAGAAGCTTTCTTT | CASSGNREAFF
NA | TRBJ2-7 | NA | TRBV2 | TGTGCCAGCAGGACTACAGGGTCTCACGAGCAGTACTTC | CASRTTGSHEQYF
TRBD1 | TRBJ1-3 | NA | TRBV27 | TGTGCCAGCAGTTTCCCCAGGGGGAAGAGAGGAAACACCATATATTTT | CASSFPRGKRGNTIYF
NA | TRBJ1-2 | NA | TRBV2 | TGTGCCAGCAGTGAACGGGGAGGGTATGGCTACACCTTC | CASSERGGYGYTF
NA | TRBJ1-2 | few | TRBV18 | TGTGCCAGCTCACCGCCAGGGGCAGGTAGCGGCTACACCTTC | CASSPPGAGSGYTF
NA | TRBJ1-2 | few | TRBV5-6 | TGTGCCAGCAGCTTACGATCAGGCTATGGCTACACCTTC | CASSLRSGYGYTF
NA | TRBJ2-2 | NA | TRBV7-3 | TGTGCCAGCACCCCCGGAAGGGGGAACACCGGGGAGCTGTTTTTT | CASTPGRGNTGELFF
TRBD1 | TRBJ2-1 | NA | TRBV7-6 | TGTGCCAGCAGCCTTAGGGGACAGGGGGCGATAAGCTCCTACAATGAGCAGTTCTTC | CASSLRGQGAISSYNEQFF
NA | TRBJ1-2 | NA | TRBV5-6 | TGTGCCAGCAGCTTGCGACAGGACAGCTACACCTTC | CASSLRQDSYTF
NA | TRBJ1-2 | NA | TRBV3-1/TRBV3-2 | TGTGCCAGTTTCGGGGGGGATCATGGCTACACCTTC | CASFGGDHGYTF
NA | TRBJ1-2 | NA | TRBV19 | TGTGCCAGTAGGAGCCACGGGGAGGGCTATGGCTACACCTTC | CASRSHGEGYGYTF
TRBD1 | TRBJ1-2 | few | TRBV30 | TGTGCCTGGAGTTTGGGACAGGGAGATGGCTACACCTTC | CAWSLGQGDGYTF